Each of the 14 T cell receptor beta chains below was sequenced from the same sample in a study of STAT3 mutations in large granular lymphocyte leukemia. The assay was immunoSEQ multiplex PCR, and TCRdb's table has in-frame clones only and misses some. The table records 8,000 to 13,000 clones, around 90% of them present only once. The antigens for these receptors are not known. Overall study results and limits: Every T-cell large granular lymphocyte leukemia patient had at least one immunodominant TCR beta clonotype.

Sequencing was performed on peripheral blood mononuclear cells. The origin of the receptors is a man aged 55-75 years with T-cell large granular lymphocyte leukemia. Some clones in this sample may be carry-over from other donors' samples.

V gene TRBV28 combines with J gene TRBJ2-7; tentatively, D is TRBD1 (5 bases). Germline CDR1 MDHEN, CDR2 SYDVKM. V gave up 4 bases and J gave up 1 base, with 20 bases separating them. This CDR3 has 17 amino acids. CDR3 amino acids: CASSSNSWGELSYEQYF. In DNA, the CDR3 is TGTGCCAGCAGTTCGAACTCTTGGGGCGAGCTATCCTACGAGCAGTACTTC.

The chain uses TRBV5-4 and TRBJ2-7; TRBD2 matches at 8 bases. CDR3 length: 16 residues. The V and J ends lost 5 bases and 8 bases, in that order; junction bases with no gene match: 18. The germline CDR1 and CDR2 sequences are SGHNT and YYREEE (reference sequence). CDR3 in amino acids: CASSSGGTGGGVKQYF. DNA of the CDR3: TGTGCCAGCAGTTCGGGGGGTACGGGAGGGGGTGTGAAGCAGTACTTC.

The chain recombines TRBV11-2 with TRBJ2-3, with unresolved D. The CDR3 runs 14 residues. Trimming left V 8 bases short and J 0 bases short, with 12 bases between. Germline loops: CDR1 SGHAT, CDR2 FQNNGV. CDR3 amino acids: CASRFSLSTDTQYF. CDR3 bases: TGTGCCAGCCGTTTCAGTCTTAGCACAGATACGCAGTATTTT.

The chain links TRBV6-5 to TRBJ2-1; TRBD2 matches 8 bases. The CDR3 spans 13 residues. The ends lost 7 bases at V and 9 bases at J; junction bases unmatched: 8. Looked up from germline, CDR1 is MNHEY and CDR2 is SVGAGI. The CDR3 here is CASNNRREVEQFF. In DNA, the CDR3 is TGTGCCAGCAATAATCGGCGGGAGGTTGAGCAGTTCTTC.

DNA for the CDR3: TGTGCCAGCCTCAGGTCCCGGCCAATACCCTACGAGCAGTACTTC. Translated, it gives CASLRSRPIPYEQYF. This rearrangement joins TRBV28 to TRBJ2-7; no firm D call. Trimming cost V 8 bases and J 2 bases, with 19 bases left between them. Germline loops: CDR1 MDHEN, CDR2 SYDVKM. This CDR3 has 15 residues.

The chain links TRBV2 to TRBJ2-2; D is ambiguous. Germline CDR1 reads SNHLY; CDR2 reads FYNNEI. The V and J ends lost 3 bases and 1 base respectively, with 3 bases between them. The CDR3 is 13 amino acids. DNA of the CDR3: TGTGCCAGCAGTGAGGGGAACACCGGGGAGCTGTTTTTT. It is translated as CASSEGNTGELFF.

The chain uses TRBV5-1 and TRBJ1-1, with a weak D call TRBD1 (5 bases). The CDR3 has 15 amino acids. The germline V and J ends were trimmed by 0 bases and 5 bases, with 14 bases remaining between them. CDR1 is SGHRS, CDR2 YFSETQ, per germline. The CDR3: CASSLGPGVKTEAFF. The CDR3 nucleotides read TGCGCCAGCAGCTTGGGCCCGGGGGTTAAAACTGAAGCTTTCTTT.

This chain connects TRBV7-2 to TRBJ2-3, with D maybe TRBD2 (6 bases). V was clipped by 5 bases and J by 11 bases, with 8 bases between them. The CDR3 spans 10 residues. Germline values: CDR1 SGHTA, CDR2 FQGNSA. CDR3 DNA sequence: TGTGCCAGCAGCCGGAGGGAGCAGTATTTT. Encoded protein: CASSRREQYF.

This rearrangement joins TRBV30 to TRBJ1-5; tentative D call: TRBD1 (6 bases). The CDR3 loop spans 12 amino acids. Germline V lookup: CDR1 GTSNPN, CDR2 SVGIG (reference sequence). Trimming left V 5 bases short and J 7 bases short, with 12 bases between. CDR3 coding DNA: TGTGCCTGGGGGGAGGGGGGCCAGCCCCAGCATTTT. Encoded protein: CAWGEGGQPQHF.

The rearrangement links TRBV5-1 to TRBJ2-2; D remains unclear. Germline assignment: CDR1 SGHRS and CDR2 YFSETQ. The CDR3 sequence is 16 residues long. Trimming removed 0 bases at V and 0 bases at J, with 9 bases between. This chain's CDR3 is CASSLGQTSNTGELFF. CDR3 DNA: TGCGCCAGCAGCTTGGGGCAGACCTCGAACACCGGGGAGCTGTTTTTT. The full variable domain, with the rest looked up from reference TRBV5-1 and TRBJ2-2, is KAGVTQTPRYLIKTRGQQVTLSCSPISGHRSVSWYQQTPGQGLQFLFEYFSETQRNKGNFPGRFSGRQFSNSRSEMNVSTLELGDSALYLCASSLGQTSNTGELFFGEGSRLTVL.

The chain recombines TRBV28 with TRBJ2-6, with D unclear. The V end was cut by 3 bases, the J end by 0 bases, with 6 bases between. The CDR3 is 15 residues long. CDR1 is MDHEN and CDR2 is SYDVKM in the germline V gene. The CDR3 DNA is TGTGCCAGCAGTTTGTTCACCTCTGGGGCCAACGTCCTGACTTTC. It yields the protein CASSLFTSGANVLTF. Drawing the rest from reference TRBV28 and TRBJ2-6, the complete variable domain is DVKVTQSSRYLVKRTGEKVFLECVQDMDHENMFWYRQDPGLGLRLIYFSYDVKMKEKGDIPEGYSVSREKKERFSLILESASTNQTSMYLCASSLFTSGANVLTFGAGSRLTVL.

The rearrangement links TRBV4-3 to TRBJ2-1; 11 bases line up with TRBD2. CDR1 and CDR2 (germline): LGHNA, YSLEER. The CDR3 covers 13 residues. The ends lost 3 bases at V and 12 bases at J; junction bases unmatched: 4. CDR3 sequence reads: CASSQLAGGGQFF. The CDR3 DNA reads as TGCGCCAGCAGCCAGTTAGCGGGAGGGGGGCAGTTCTTC.

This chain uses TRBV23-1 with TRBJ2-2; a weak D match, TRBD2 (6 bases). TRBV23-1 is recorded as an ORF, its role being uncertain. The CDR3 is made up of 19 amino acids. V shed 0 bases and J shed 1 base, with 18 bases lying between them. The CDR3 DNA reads TGCGCCAGCAGTCAATCCCAAATCCCCCTAGCGATGAACACCGGGGAGCTGTTTTTT. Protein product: CASSQSQIPLAMNTGELFF.

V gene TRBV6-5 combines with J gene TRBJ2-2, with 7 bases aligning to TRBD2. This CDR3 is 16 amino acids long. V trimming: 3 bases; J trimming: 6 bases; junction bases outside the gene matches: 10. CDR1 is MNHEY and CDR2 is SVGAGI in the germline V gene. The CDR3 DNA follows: TGTGCCAGCAGTTATCAGCGGGGATTCGGGGCCGGGGAGCTGTTTTTT. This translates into CASSYQRGFGAGELFF.